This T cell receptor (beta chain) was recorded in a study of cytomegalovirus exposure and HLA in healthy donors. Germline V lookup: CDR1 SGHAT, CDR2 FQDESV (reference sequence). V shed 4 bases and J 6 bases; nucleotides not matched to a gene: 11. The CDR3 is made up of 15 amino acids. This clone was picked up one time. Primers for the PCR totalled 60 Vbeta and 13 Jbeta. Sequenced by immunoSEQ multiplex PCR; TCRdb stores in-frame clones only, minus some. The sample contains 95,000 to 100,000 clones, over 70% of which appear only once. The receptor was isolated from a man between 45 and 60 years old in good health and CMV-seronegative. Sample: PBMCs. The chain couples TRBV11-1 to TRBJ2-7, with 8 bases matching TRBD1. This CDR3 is CASSWSGQGWVEQYF. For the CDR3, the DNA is TGTGCCAGCAGCTGGTCAGGACAGGGATGGGTCGAGCAGTACTTC.